This is a list of T cell receptor beta chains from one sample in a study of CXCR3-negative and CXCR3-positive naive CD8 T cells. TCRdb reprocessed the 5' RACE reads, with one entry per CDR3 protein and no DNA. The sample table includes 70,000 to 100,000 distinct CDR3 sequences. The specimen sequenced was naive CXCR3- CD8+ T cells from blood. Receptor source: a human donor in good health. Some clones in this sample may be carry-over from other donors' samples. Each CDR3 is given with its conserved first and last residue. The listing skips clone size in some rows; elsewhere it reads once, few, many or a size class.

j_gene: TRBJ1-2; v_gene: TRBV27; abundance: -; CDR3aa: CASSPLGQAPVYGYTF
j_gene: TRBJ2-7; v_gene: TRBV20-1; abundance: -; CDR3aa: CSAIDVDRVFPYEQYF
j_gene: TRBJ2-1; v_gene: TRBV12-3/TRBV12-4; abundance: -; CDR3aa: CASSSSSIQFF
j_gene: TRBJ2-7; v_gene: TRBV4-1; abundance: -; CDR3aa: CASSQEGGPSYEQYF
j_gene: TRBJ2-5; v_gene: TRBV29-1; abundance: -; CDR3aa: CSVRRTGETQYF
j_gene: TRBJ1-1; v_gene: TRBV7-9; abundance: -; CDR3aa: CASSNGGAEAFF
j_gene: TRBJ2-7; v_gene: TRBV12-3/TRBV12-4; abundance: -; CDR3aa: CASQLSPVREQYF
j_gene: TRBJ2-1; v_gene: TRBV23-1; abundance: -; CDR3aa: CASTMEDEQFF
j_gene: TRBJ2-1; v_gene: TRBV29-1; abundance: -; CDR3aa: CSVPPEGESIGEQFF
j_gene: TRBJ2-1; v_gene: TRBV29-1; abundance: -; CDR3aa: CSVDPSRNEQFF
j_gene: TRBJ1-1; v_gene: TRBV9; abundance: -; CDR3aa: CASSVRDRATEAFF
j_gene: TRBJ2-1; v_gene: TRBV3-1; abundance: -; CDR3aa: CASSQLDPATKLF
j_gene: TRBJ2-7; v_gene: TRBV7-9; abundance: -; CDR3aa: CASSTRDSFSYEQYF
j_gene: TRBJ2-1; v_gene: TRBV29-1; abundance: medium-sized; CDR3aa: CSAWPYVVREGDEQFF
j_gene: TRBJ2-3; v_gene: TRBV7-3; abundance: -; CDR3aa: CASSFGTTSTDTQYF
j_gene: TRBJ2-4; v_gene: TRBV7-9; abundance: -; CDR3aa: CASSGDRSANIQYF
j_gene: TRBJ2-2; v_gene: TRBV5-1; abundance: -; CDR3aa: CASSLTYRGKMDSGELFF
j_gene: TRBJ2-1; v_gene: TRBV29-1; abundance: -; CDR3aa: CSVEGDPAGGRSYNEQFF
j_gene: TRBJ1-2; v_gene: TRBV30; abundance: -; CDR3aa: CAWTSLGGDGYTF
j_gene: TRBJ2-7; v_gene: TRBV7-8; abundance: -; CDR3aa: CASSFDRVDEQYF
j_gene: TRBJ2-7; v_gene: TRBV7-9; abundance: -; CDR3aa: CASSLEAGGSYEQYF
j_gene: TRBJ2-2; v_gene: TRBV28; abundance: -; CDR3aa: CASEDGAAGELFF
j_gene: TRBJ1-3; v_gene: TRBV7-3; abundance: -; CDR3aa: CASSSTESGNTIYF
j_gene: TRBJ1-2; v_gene: TRBV20-1; abundance: -; CDR3aa: CSAAGQGEWGYTF
j_gene: TRBJ2-2; v_gene: TRBV7-6; abundance: -; CDR3aa: CASSLDGSDTGELFF
j_gene: TRBJ2-1; v_gene: TRBV6-2/TRBV6-3; abundance: -; CDR3aa: CASSPRQGIDNEQFF
j_gene: TRBJ1-1; v_gene: TRBV5-1; abundance: -; CDR3aa: CASSSPGTDNTEAFF
j_gene: TRBJ1-4; v_gene: TRBV4-1; abundance: -; CDR3aa: CASSQEDRSGEKLFF
j_gene: TRBJ2-5; v_gene: TRBV20-1; abundance: -; CDR3aa: CSARRSGSQETQYF
j_gene: TRBJ1-2; v_gene: TRBV15; abundance: -; CDR3aa: CATRPTGGVGYTF
j_gene: TRBJ1-4; v_gene: TRBV9; abundance: -; CDR3aa: CASSVAGAGATNEKLFF
j_gene: TRBJ1-4; v_gene: TRBV4-2; abundance: -; CDR3aa: CASSQDRGTGGEKLFF
j_gene: TRBJ1-5; v_gene: TRBV6-2/TRBV6-3; abundance: -; CDR3aa: CASSYSTGQPQHF
j_gene: TRBJ2-5; v_gene: TRBV28; abundance: -; CDR3aa: CASSGTIPSEETQYF
j_gene: TRBJ2-7; v_gene: TRBV28; abundance: -; CDR3aa: CASSLWISSYEQYF
j_gene: TRBJ1-6; v_gene: TRBV15; abundance: -; CDR3aa: CATSRGQGSNSPLHF
j_gene: TRBJ2-2; v_gene: TRBV14; abundance: -; CDR3aa: CASSQYQSGELFF
j_gene: TRBJ2-7; v_gene: TRBV20-1; abundance: -; CDR3aa: CSARTGYEQYF
j_gene: TRBJ2-1; v_gene: TRBV5-1; abundance: -; CDR3aa: CASSLSLAGYPSYNEQFF
j_gene: TRBJ2-2; v_gene: TRBV28; abundance: -; CDR3aa: CASSPISGNTGELFF
j_gene: TRBJ2-1; v_gene: TRBV6-5; abundance: -; CDR3aa: CASSPGGPVQFF
j_gene: TRBJ2-5; v_gene: TRBV7-9; abundance: -; CDR3aa: CASSQRTSGVDVGTQYF
j_gene: TRBJ2-7; v_gene: TRBV12-3/TRBV12-4; abundance: -; CDR3aa: CASSLAGQGYIYEQYF
j_gene: TRBJ2-5; v_gene: TRBV4-1; abundance: -; CDR3aa: CASSHPEAGQETQYF
j_gene: TRBJ1-5; v_gene: TRBV7-8; abundance: -; CDR3aa: CASSTPQGSGQPQHF
j_gene: TRBJ2-7; v_gene: TRBV19; abundance: -; CDR3aa: CASSASTGTVYEQYF
j_gene: TRBJ1-2; v_gene: TRBV29-1; abundance: -; CDR3aa: CSVRRVKGYTF
j_gene: TRBJ1-1; v_gene: TRBV18; abundance: -; CDR3aa: CASSHDDTEAFF
j_gene: TRBJ2-7; v_gene: TRBV14; abundance: -; CDR3aa: CASSQDLDEQYF
j_gene: TRBJ2-7; v_gene: TRBV29-1; abundance: -; CDR3aa: CSVSGTLSYEQYF
j_gene: TRBJ2-7; v_gene: TRBV29-1; abundance: -; CDR3aa: CSVFLAGDGEQYF